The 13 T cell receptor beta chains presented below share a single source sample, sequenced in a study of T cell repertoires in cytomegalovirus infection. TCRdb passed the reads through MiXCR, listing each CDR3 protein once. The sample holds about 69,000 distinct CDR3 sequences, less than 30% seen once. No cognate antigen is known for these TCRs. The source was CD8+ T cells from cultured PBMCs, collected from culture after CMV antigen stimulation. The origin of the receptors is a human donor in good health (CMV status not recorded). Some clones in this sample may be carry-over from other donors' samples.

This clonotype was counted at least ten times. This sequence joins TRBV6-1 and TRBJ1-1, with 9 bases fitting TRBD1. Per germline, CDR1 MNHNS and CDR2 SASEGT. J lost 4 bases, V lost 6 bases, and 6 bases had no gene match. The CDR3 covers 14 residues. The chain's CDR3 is CASRPGQGVTEAFF. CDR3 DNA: TGTGCCAGCAGACCGGGACAGGGAGTCACTGAAGCTTTCTTT.

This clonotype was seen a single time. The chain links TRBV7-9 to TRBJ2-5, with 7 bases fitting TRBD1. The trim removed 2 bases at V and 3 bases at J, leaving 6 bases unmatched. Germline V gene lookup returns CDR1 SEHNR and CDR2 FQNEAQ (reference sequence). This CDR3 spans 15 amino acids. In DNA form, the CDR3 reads TGTGCCAGCAGCTTAAGTAGGGGGCCCGAAGAGACCCAGTACTTC. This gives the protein CASSLSRGPEETQYF.

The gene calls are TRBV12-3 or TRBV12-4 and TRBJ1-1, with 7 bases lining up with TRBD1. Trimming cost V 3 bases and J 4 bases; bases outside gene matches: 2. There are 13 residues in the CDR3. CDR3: CASSLNRGTEAFF. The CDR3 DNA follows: TGTGCCAGCAGTTTGAACAGGGGCACTGAAGCTTTCTTT.

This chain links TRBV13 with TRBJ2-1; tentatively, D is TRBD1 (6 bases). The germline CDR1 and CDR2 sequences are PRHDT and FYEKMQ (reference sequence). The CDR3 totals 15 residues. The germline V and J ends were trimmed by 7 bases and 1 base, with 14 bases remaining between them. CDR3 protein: CASTSGVRSYNEQFF. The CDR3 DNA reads TGTGCCAGCACCTCAGGGGTTAGGTCCTACAATGAGCAGTTCTTC.

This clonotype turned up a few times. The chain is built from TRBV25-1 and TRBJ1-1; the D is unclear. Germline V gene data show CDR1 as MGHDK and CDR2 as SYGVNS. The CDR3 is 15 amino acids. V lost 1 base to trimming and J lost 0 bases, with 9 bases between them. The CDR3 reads CASSEFGGMNTEAFF. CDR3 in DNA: TGTGCCAGCAGTGAATTTGGAGGGATGAACACTGAAGCTTTCTTT.

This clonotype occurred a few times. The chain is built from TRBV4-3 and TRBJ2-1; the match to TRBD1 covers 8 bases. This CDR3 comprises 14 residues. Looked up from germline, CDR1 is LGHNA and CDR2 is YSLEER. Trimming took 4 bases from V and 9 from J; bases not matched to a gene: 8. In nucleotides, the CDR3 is TGCGCCAGCAGCCCGAGACAGGGGTGGAGTGAGCAGTTCTTC. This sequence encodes CASSPRQGWSEQFF.

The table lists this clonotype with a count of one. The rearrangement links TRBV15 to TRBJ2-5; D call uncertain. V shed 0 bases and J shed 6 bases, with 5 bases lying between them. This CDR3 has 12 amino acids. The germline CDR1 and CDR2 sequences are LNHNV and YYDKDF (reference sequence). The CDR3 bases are TGTGCCACCAGCAGAGATCTGAAGACCCAGTACTTC. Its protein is CATSRDLKTQYF.

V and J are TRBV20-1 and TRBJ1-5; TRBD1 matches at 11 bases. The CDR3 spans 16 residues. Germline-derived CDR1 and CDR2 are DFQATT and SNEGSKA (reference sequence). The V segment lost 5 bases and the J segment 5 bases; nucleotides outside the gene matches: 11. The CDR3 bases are TGCAGTGCTTGGGGACAGGGGGATGGTAGGTATCAGCCCCAGCATTTT. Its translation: CSAWGQGDGRYQPQHF.

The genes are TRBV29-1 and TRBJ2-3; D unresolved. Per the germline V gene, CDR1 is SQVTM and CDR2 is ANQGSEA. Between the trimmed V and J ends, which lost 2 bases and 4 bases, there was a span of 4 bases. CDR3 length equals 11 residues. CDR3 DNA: TGCAGCGTTGAAATCCCAGATACGCAGTATTTT. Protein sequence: CSVEIPDTQYF.

This CDR3 is CASSYSIRGLLSGANVLTF. CDR3 nucleotide sequence: TGTGCCAGCAGTTACTCGATAAGGGGTTTGCTCTCTGGGGCCAACGTCCTGACTTTC. V and J are TRBV6-2 or TRBV6-3 and TRBJ2-6; perhaps TRBD1 as D (5 bases). The CDR3 has 19 residues. Trimming pared 0 bases from V and 0 bases from J, leaving 15 bases between. From germline, CDR1 is MNHEY and CDR2 SVGEGT.

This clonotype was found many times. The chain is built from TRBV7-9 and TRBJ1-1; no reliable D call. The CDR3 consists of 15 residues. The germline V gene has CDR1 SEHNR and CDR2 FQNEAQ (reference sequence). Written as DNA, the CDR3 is TGTGCAAACTCAGGCCCTACGGGCCCGAACACTGAAGCTTTCTTT. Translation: CANSGPTGPNTEAFF.

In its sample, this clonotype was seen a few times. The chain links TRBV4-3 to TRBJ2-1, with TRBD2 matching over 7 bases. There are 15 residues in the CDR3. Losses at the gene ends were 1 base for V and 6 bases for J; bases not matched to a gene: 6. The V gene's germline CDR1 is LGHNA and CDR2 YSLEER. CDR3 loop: CASSQALLAGNEQFF. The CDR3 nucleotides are TGCGCCAGCAGCCAAGCCCTGTTAGCGGGCAATGAGCAGTTCTTC.

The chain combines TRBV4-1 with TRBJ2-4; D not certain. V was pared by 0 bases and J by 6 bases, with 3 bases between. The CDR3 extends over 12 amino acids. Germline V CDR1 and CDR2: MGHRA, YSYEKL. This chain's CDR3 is CASSQEGNIQYF. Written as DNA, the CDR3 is TGCGCCAGCAGCCAAGAAGGAAACATTCAGTACTTC.